This TCR beta chain was captured in a study of OX40 agonist ivuxolimab in advanced cancers. V shed 7 bases, J shed 11 bases, and the junction held 13 bases outside the gene matches. CDR1 and CDR2 (germline): MDHEN, SYDVKM. The CDR3 runs to 14 residues. Data came from immunoSEQ multiplex PCR; TCRdb stores just in-frame clones and leaves some out. The sample shows about 150,000 clones, 90% to 95% of them seen only once. V gene TRBV28 combines with J gene TRBJ1-1; 10 bases line up with TRBD1. The sample in question was CD4+ or CD8+ T cells sorted from blood, obtained in a trial of the OX40 agonist ivuxolimab. The receptor comes from an adult with an advanced solid tumor such as melanoma, head and neck, liver or kidney cancer. This CDR3 reads CASTPGDRGGEAFF. CDR3 DNA sequence: TGTGCCAGCACTCCAGGGGACAGGGGAGGTGAGGCTTTCTTT.